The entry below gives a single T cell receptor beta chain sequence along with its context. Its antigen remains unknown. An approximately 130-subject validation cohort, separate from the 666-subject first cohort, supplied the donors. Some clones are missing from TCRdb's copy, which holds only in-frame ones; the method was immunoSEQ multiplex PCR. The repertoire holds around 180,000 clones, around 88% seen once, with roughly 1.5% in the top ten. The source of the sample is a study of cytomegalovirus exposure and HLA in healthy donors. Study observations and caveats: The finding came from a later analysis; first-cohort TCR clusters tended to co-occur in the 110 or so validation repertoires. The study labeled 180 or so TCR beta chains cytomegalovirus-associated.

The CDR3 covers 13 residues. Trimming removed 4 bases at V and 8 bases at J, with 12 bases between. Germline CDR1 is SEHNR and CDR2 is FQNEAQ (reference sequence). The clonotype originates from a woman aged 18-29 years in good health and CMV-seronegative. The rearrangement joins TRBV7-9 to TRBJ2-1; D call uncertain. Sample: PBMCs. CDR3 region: CASSSRRFDEQFF. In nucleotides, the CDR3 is TGTGCCAGCAGCTCGAGGCGGTTCGATGAGCAGTTCTTC.